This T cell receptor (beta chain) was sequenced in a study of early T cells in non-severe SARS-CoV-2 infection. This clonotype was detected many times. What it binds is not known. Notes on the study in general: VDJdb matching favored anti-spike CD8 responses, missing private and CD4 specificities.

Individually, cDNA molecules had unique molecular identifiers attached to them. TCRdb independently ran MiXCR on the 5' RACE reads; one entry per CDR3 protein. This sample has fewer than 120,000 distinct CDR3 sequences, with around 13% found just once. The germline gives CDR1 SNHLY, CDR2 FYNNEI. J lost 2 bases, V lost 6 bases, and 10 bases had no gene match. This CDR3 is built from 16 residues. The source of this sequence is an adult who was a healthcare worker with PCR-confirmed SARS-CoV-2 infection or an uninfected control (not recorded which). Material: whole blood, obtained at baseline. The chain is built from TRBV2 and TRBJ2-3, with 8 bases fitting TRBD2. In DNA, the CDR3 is TGTGCCAGCAGCCTATTTAGCGGGGTCATCACAGATACGCAGTATTTT. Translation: CASSLFSGVITDTQYF.